This TCR beta chain was observed in a study of blood T cell repertoires in COVID-19. Study-level information: Cohort 3 recovered donors had two negative PCRs, clearance, or symptom resolution.

How the authors handled the data: Counts of nucleated cells, estimated from reference gene primer amplification, were obtained. Method: immunoSEQ multiplex PCR; TCRdb's copy keeps in-frame clones and lacks some. V, J and clone size derive from that table, while D and trimming were established from the DNA sequence. The sample contains 400,000 or so clones, around 87% of which appear only once. Living in under 30 US areas, the participants were between roughly 18 and 90 years of age. Assignments of participants to cohorts depended upon their own reported clinical history. There are 16 residues in the CDR3. The germline V gene has CDR1 WNHNN and CDR2 SYGVQD (reference sequence). Trimming took 4 bases from V and 2 from J; bases not matched to a gene: 5.

The sequenced material came from PBMCs or T cells enriched from blood (not recorded which). The clonotype comes from a man between 40 and 49 years old in a cohort exposed to, infected with or recovered from COVID-19 (not recorded which). J is TRBJ2-7 and V is TRBV10-1; the match to TRBD2 covers 13 bases. CDR3 amino acids: CASSAGLAGVTYEQYF. DNA of the CDR3: TGCGCCAGCAGTGCCGGACTAGCGGGGGTTACCTACGAGCAGTACTTC.